The 7 T cell receptor beta chains below all came from one sample that was sequenced in a study of CD8 T cells in ankylosing spondylitis. TCRdb ran MiXCR on the 5' RACE reads and lists one entry per CDR3 protein. Of some 220,000 distinct CDR3 sequences in the sample, approximately 7.4% were seen once. Findings and limits, study-wide: The study identified a TCR beta motif of fewer than 10 highly homologous variants that appeared characteristic of ankylosing spondylitis blood.

No antigen has been identified for these receptors. The sample was blood, either unsorted or a sorted T cell fraction (not recorded which). The receptors shown here come from a male donor with ankylosing spondylitis.

This clonotype was counted at least ten times. V and J are TRBV9 and TRBJ1-1; D unresolved. The CDR3 extends over 13 amino acids. The germline CDR1 and CDR2 sequences are SGDLS and YYNGEE. The V end was cut by 0 bases, the J end by 4 bases, with 7 bases between. CDR3 DNA: TGTGCCAGCAGCGTAGTGGGTTCCACTGAAGCTTTCTTT. Amino acids: CASSVVGSTEAFF.

This clonotype occurred many times. V usage is TRBV12-3 or TRBV12-4 and J usage is TRBJ1-2; D remains unclear. The V end lost 7 bases, the J end lost 0 bases, and 9 bases lay between the germline ends. This CDR3 has 13 amino acids. The chain's CDR3 is CASTAPANYGYTF. CDR3 nucleotide sequence: TGTGCCAGCACGGCGCCAGCTAACTATGGCTACACCTTC.

This clonotype occurred many times. The chain couples TRBV4-3 to TRBJ2-1, with 10 bases aligning to TRBD2. Germline V CDR1 and CDR2: LGHNA, YSLEER. CDR3 length: 17 residues. V lost 3 bases, J lost 4 bases, and 9 bases stayed unmatched. Written as DNA, the CDR3 is TGCGCCAGCAGCCAGGACTTAGCGGGGGGAATGTACAATGAGCAGTTCTTC. Translated: CASSQDLAGGMYNEQFF.

CDR3: CSARERQEGLGYEQYF. CDR3 nucleotide sequence: TGCAGTGCTAGGGAGCGTCAGGAAGGGCTTGGGTACGAGCAGTACTTC. This chain links TRBV20-1 with TRBJ2-7, with D uncertain. Germline V lookup: CDR1 DFQATT, CDR2 SNEGSKA (reference sequence). V lost 3 bases and J 4 bases, leaving 22 bases between the germline ends. CDR3 size: 16 residues.

Many counts were recorded for this clonotype. The chain uses TRBV11-2 and TRBJ2-5; tentative D call: TRBD1 (5 bases). Trimming removed 2 bases at V and 4 bases at J, with 8 bases between. The CDR3 is 13 residues long. CDR1 SGHAT and CDR2 FQNNGV come from the germline V gene. DNA for the CDR3: TGTGCCAGCAGCTTATTGGGGCCAGAGACCCAGTACTTC. This gives the protein CASSLLGPETQYF.

This clonotype was seen many times. The rearrangement joins TRBV15 to TRBJ2-1, with D uncertain. Germline V gene lookup returns CDR1 LNHNV and CDR2 YYDKDF (reference sequence). The ends were cut back, 5 bases at V and 4 bases at J, with 9 bases in the middle. This CDR3 contains 13 residues. The CDR3 DNA reads as TGTGCCACCAGCCCCCACCGTTACAATGAGCAGTTCTTC. As protein: CATSPHRYNEQFF.

This clonotype appeared many times. The V and J genes are TRBV6-2 or TRBV6-3 and TRBJ2-4; D unresolved. This CDR3 comprises 13 residues. The ends were cut back, 2 bases at V and 6 bases at J, with 8 bases in the middle. Per the germline V gene, CDR1 is MNHEY and CDR2 is SVGEGT. CDR3 coding DNA: TGTGCCAGCAGTTACCTCTGGGGAAACATTCAGTACTTC. As protein: CASSYLWGNIQYF.